The clone carrying this TCR beta chain has just a few counts. Antigen specificity is unknown. Calling Graves' hyperthyroidism stable meant ophthalmopathy did not progress within 18 months. With a duration under 2 months, the hyperthyroidism was newly diagnosed in patients aged 18 to 65. This specimen comes from a study of T cells in Graves' hyperthyroidism and ophthalmopathy. The study, taken as a whole, reports: Ophthalmopathy and stable hyperthyroidism were separated by a 13 V-J model.

The germline V gene has CDR1 SGHRS and CDR2 YFSETQ. Trimming shortened V by 3 bases and J by 6 bases, and 9 bases separated the two germline ends. The CDR3 is 13 residues long. TCR beta CDR3 regions were amplified from RNA transcripts. First-round RT-PCR of the TCR CDR3 relied on the HTBI primer set. MiXCR was run by TCRdb on the multiplex PCR reads, yielding one entry per CDR3 protein. This table holds some 440,000 distinct CDR3 sequences, 15% to 18% found once. The chain uses TRBV5-1 and TRBJ2-2; D is possibly TRBD2 (6 bases). The TCR comes from a young woman with Graves' hyperthyroidism. The sequencing sample was made of blood. The CDR3 DNA reads as TGCGCCAGCAGCTCGACTAGGCCCGGGGAGCTGTTTTTT. Its translation: CASSSTRPGELFF.